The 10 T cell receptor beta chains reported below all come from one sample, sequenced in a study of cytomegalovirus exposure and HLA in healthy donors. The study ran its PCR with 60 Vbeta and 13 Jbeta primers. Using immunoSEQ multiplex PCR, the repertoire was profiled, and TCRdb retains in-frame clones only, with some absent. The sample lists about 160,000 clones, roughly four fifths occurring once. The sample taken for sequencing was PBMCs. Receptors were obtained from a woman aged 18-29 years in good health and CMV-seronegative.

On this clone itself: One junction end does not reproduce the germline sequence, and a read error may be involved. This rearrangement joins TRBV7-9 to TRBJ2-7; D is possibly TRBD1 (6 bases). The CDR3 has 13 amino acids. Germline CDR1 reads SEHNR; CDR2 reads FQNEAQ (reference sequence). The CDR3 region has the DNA TGTTCCAGCAGTAATCCAGGGGCCCACGAGCAGTACTTC. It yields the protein CSSSNPGAHEQYF.

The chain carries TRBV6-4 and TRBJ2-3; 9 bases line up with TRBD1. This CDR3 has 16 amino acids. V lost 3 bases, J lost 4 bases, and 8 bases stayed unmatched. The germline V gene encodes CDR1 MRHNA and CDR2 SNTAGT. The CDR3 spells CASSEYGTGKADTQYF. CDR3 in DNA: TGTGCCAGCAGTGAGTACGGGACAGGGAAAGCAGATACGCAGTATTTT.

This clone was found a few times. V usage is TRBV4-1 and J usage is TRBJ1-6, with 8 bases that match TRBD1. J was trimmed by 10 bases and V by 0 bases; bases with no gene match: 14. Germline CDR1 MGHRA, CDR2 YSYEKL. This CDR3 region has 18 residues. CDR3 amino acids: CASSQDRRTGMIRSPLHF. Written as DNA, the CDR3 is TGCGCCAGCAGCCAAGATCGACGGACAGGGATGATAAGGTCACCCCTCCACTTT.

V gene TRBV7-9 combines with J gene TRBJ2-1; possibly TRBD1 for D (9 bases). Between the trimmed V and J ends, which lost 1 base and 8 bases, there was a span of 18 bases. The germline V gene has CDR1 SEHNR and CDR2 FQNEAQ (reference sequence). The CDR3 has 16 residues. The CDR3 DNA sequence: TGTGCCAGCAGCTTAGAAGGACAGGGGACTAGATATGAGCAGTTCTTC. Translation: CASSLEGQGTRYEQFF.

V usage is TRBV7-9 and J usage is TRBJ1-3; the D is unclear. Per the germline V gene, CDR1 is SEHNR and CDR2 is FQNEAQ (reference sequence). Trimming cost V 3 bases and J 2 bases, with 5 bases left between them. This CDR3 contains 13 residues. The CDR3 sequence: CASSFRPGNTIYF. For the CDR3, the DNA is TGTGCCAGCAGCTTTCGTCCTGGAAACACCATATATTTT.

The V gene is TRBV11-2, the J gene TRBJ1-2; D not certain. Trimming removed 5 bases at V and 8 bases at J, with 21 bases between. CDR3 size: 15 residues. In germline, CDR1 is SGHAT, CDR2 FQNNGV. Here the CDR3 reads CASSGLGPQEEGYTF. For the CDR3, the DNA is TGTGCCAGCAGCGGTCTAGGTCCACAAGAGGAGGGCTACACCTTC.

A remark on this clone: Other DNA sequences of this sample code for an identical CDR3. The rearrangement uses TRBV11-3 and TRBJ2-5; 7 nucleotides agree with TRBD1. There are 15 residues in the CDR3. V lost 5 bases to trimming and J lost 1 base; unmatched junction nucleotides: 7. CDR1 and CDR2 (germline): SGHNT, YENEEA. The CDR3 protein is CASSVGGQSQETQYF. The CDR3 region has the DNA TGTGCCAGCAGCGTAGGGGGACAGTCCCAAGAGACCCAGTACTTC.

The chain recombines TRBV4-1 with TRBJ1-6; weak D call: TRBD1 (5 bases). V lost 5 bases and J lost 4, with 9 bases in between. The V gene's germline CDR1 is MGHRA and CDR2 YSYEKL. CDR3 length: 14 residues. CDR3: CASSNDSYNSPLHF. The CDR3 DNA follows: TGCGCCAGCAGCAATGACAGTTATAATTCACCCCTCCACTTT.

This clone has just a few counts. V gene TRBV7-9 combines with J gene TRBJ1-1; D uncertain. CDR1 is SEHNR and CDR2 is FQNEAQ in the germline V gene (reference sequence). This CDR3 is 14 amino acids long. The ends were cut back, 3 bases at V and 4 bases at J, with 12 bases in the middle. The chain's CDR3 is CASSFYGVGTEAFF. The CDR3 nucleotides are TGTGCCAGCAGCTTCTACGGGGTGGGCACTGAAGCTTTCTTT. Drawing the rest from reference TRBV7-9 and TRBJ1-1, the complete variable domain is DTGVSQNPRHKITKRGQNVTFRCDPISEHNRLYWYRQTLGQGPEFLTYFQNEAQLEKSRLLSDRFSAERPKGSFSTLEIQRTEQGDSAMYLCASSFYGVGTEAFFGQGTRLTVV.

The CDR3 nucleotides read TGTGCCAGCAGCTTATCGGTAGCGGGGGGCCATAACACCGGGGAGCTGTTTTTT. This sequence encodes CASSLSVAGGHNTGELFF. This chain uses TRBV7-6 with TRBJ2-2, with 10 bases lining up with TRBD2. The germline V gene has CDR1 SGHVS and CDR2 FNYEAQ. The J segment lost 2 bases and the V segment lost 2 bases, leaving 8 bases of the junction unmatched. This CDR3 region has 18 residues.